These T cell receptor beta chains were read from a single sample in a study of cytomegalovirus exposure and HLA in healthy donors. Profiling relied on immunoSEQ multiplex PCR, and the TCRdb table lists in-frame clones only, not all of them. This table has 170,000 or so clones, around three quarters appearing once. The sample comprised PBMCs. The receptor source for this set is a woman in her thirties or forties in good health and CMV-seronegative. Both conserved end residues are part of each CDR3. A D gene is named only where the DNA matches it firmly. Size tells how often a clone was seen (once, few, many) or the class of an expanded clone, and some rows leave it out.

D	size	V	J	length	DNA	CDR3
NA	NA	TRBV19	TRBJ1-1	15	TGTGCCAGTAGTATGTCCCCAGGGGTGAACACTGAAGCTTTCTTT	CASSMSPGVNTEAFF
NA	NA	TRBV2	TRBJ2-5	12	TGTGCCAGCAATGGGGCGCAAGAGACCCAGTACTTC	CASNGAQETQYF
TRBD2	NA	TRBV13	TRBJ2-2	16	TGTGCCAGCAGCGCGGGACTAGCGGGAATCACCGGGGAGCTGTTTTTT	CASSAGLAGITGELFF
TRBD2	NA	TRBV5-6	TRBJ2-3	15	TGTGCCAGCAGCTTCGTGGCTAGCGGCGCCCATACGCAGTATTTT	CASSFVASGAHTQYF
NA	many	TRBV5-6	TRBJ1-6	14	TGTGCCAGCAGCTTGGACACCTATAATTCACCCCTCCACTTT	CASSLDTYNSPLHF
TRBD1	NA	TRBV27	TRBJ1-2	12	TGTGCCAGCCGGGACAGGGACTATGGCTACACCTTC	CASRDRDYGYTF
TRBD1	NA	TRBV30	TRBJ1-2	14	TGTGCCTGGACGGACAGGGGGGTAGGCTATGGCTACACCTTC	CAWTDRGVGYGYTF
NA	NA	TRBV11-3	TRBJ1-1	16	TGTGCCAGCAGCTTTGGGGGATCGGGGCGGGGCACTGAAGCTTTCTTT	CASSFGGSGRGTEAFF
NA	NA	TRBV5-6	TRBJ2-7	15	TGTGCCAGCAGCCTTCTCGCGGAGGCGGGGTACGAGCAGTACTTC	CASSLLAEAGYEQYF
TRBD1	NA	TRBV30	TRBJ1-4	13	TGTGCCGCCGAAGGACAGGGGGATGAAAAACTGTTTTTT	CAAEGQGDEKLFF
TRBD2	NA	TRBV11-2	TRBJ2-7	13	TGTGCCAGCAGCCCACTAGCGTCCTACGAGCAGTACTTC	CASSPLASYEQYF
NA	few	TRBV14	TRBJ1-6	14	TGTGCCAGCAGGGAGAGCTCCTATAATTCACCCCTCCACTTT	CASRESSYNSPLHF
TRBD2	NA	TRBV7-2	TRBJ2-3	15	TGTGCCAGCAGCACAGAAGTCGTGGCTGGGGGGGCGCAGTATTTT	CASSTEVVAGGAQYF
NA	NA	TRBV10-1	TRBJ2-7	13	TGCGCCAGCAGTGCAGGACAGTCCTACGAGCAGTACTTC	CASSAGQSYEQYF
NA	NA	TRBV28	TRBJ2-7	13	TGTGCCAGCAGTTTAAGCCCCTACTACGAGCAGTACTTC	CASSLSPYYEQYF
TRBD1	NA	TRBV10-3	TRBJ1-2	14	TGTGCCATCAGTGCCGTCCGGACAGGAGATGGCTACACCTTC	CAISAVRTGDGYTF
NA	NA	TRBV6-4	TRBJ1-2	15	TGTGCCAGCAGTGACGGACAGCGCCCGGGCTATGGCTACACCTTC	CASSDGQRPGYGYTF
NA	NA	TRBV7-2	TRBJ2-1	18	TGTGCCAGCAGCTTAATCGGACCCGGCGGGGCTTTATACAATGAGCAGTTCTTC	CASSLIGPGGALYNEQFF
NA	NA	TRBV7-9	TRBJ2-5	14	TGTGCCAGCAGCTCCAACAGGGACGGTTGGACCCAGTACTTC	CASSSNRDGWTQYF
NA	NA	TRBV7-2	TRBJ1-3	15	TGTGCCAGCAGCTTACGTGGGGCTTCTGGAAACACCATATATTTT	CASSLRGASGNTIYF
NA	once	TRBV18	TRBJ2-7	15	TGTGCCAGCTCACCGGAGGGACAGATGGGCTACGAGCAGTACTTC	CASSPEGQMGYEQYF
NA	NA	TRBV5-1	TRBJ2-3	13	TGCGCCAGCAGTCCGACGGGGGCAGATACGCAGTATTTT	CASSPTGADTQYF
NA	once	TRBV20-1	TRBJ1-1	11	TGCAGTGCTACCAGGGAACTTGAAGCTTTCTTT	CSATRELEAFF
NA	NA	TRBV4-1	TRBJ2-7	13	TGCGCCAGCAGCCATGCAGGTAGGGGGGAGCAGTACTTC	CASSHAGRGEQYF
NA	NA	TRBV5-5	TRBJ1-3	18	TGTGCCAGCAGCTTCGTAAGGGGAGGCCCGAGCTCTGGAAACACCATATATTTT	CASSFVRGGPSSGNTIYF
TRBD2	NA	TRBV19	TRBJ2-1	15	TGTGCCAGTAGTAGGGGACTAGCGATCTACAATGAGCAGTTCTTC	CASSRGLAIYNEQFF
NA	NA	TRBV7-9	TRBJ1-3	12	TGTGCCAGCACCCCGGTGGGAAACACCATATATTTT	CASTPVGNTIYF
NA	NA	TRBV19	TRBJ1-1	11	TGTGCCAGTAGTATAACCCAGAAAGCTTTCTTT	CASSITQKAFF
NA	NA	TRBV12-5	TRBJ1-3	14	TGTGCTAGCGGCGGAACAGGGTCTGGAAACACCATATATTTT	CASGGTGSGNTIYF
TRBD1	NA	TRBV6-5	TRBJ1-5	14	TGTGCCAGCAGTCGATCGGGACAGGCATACCCCCAGCATTTT	CASSRSGQAYPQHF
TRBD2	NA	TRBV7-6	TRBJ2-1	15	TGTGCCAGCAGCGTTACTAGCGGGAACTACAATGAGCAGTTCTTC	CASSVTSGNYNEQFF
NA	NA	TRBV30	TRBJ1-6	15	TGTGCCTCGTCTCAGGGGATTTTATATCATTCACCCCTCCACTTT	CASSQGILYHSPLHF
NA	NA	TRBV5-4	TRBJ1-2	17	TGTGCCAGCAGCTTGGGCGGGGACCTCCGGACTAACTATGGCTACACCTTC	CASSLGGDLRTNYGYTF
NA	few	TRBV6-6	TRBJ1-5	16	TGTGCCAGCAGTTACTCGGCGGGGGCAGGTAATCAGCCCCAGCATTTT	CASSYSAGAGNQPQHF
TRBD2	NA	TRBV9	TRBJ2-1	20	TGTGCCAGCAGCGCCACATTAGCGCGGGAGAAGGGTGGGGCCTACAATGAGCAGTTCTTC	CASSATLAREKGGAYNEQFF
TRBD1	NA	TRBV19	TRBJ1-1	16	TGTGCCAGTAGATCCATCCACAGGGGGTGGAACACTGAAGCTTTCTTT	CASRSIHRGWNTEAFF
TRBD2	NA	TRBV5-1	TRBJ2-5	14	TGCGCCAGCGCTAGGGGAGGGGCTGAAGAGACCCAGTACTTC	CASARGGAEETQYF
NA	NA	TRBV30	TRBJ2-7	16	TGTGCCTGGAGCGCAGTTCTACGGGAGTCCCCCTACGAGCAGTACTTC	CAWSAVLRESPYEQYF
TRBD1	once	TRBV28	TRBJ1-4	17	TGTGCCAGCAGTCCCGGACAGGGGTTTGCGCCTAATGAAAAACTGTTTTTT	CASSPGQGFAPNEKLFF
TRBD2	NA	TRBV27	TRBJ2-3	15	TGTGCCAGCAGTTTATCAGCGGGGGGCGGGGATACGCAGTATTTT	CASSLSAGGGDTQYF
NA	NA	TRBV4-1	TRBJ2-1	15	TGCGCCAGCAGCCAAGATGGTGTCGAGCTAAATGAGCAGTTCTTC	CASSQDGVELNEQFF
NA	few	TRBV19	TRBJ2-5	15	TGTGCCAGTAGTACCGGGACAAGGACTCAAGAGACCCAGTACTTC	CASSTGTRTQETQYF
NA	NA	TRBV11-2	TRBJ2-1	14	TGTGCCAGCAGCTTAGGCGGAGGCTTCAATGAGCAGTTCTTC	CASSLGGGFNEQFF
NA	once	TRBV30	TRBJ2-5	12	TGTGCCTGGAGTGTAAGGGGCGGGACCCAGTACTTC	CAWSVRGGTQYF
NA	NA	TRBV6-4	TRBJ1-2	14	TGTGCCAGCAGTGGAGATACCGGGGGAAGTGGCTACACCTTC	CASSGDTGGSGYTF
NA	NA	TRBV11-2	TRBJ2-1	13	TGTGCCAGCGACCGTATTCGGAGGGGAGAGCAGTTCTTC	CASDRIRRGEQFF
NA	few	TRBV4-1	TRBJ1-1	14	TGCGCCAGCAGCCAAGTAGTAAGTGGAGCGATAGCTTTCTTT	CASSQVVSGAIAFF
TRBD2	once	TRBV7-9	TRBJ2-7	17	TGTGCCAGCAGCCTCCAGCCCAGACTAGCTTGGGGCTACGAGCAGTACTTC	CASSLQPRLAWGYEQYF
NA	NA	TRBV5-1	TRBJ1-5	15	TGCGCCAGCAGCTTGAATAGCTATAGCAATCAGCCCCAGCATTTT	CASSLNSYSNQPQHF
TRBD2	once	TRBV14	TRBJ2-2	15	TGTGCCAGCAGACCTAGCGGGGGATACACCGGGGAGCTGTTTTTT	CASRPSGGYTGELFF